A single sample is the source of the 32 T cell receptor beta chains below, sequenced in a study of graft-versus-host responses after intestinal transplantation (dated by TCRdb to the early 2020s). The receptor library was made with the immunoSEQ multiplex PCR assay. The clones in this table, taken by TCRdb from immuneACCESS, are in-frame only. Not every clone is retained; where verified, under half of the shortfall comes from an unresolved V gene, and the cause of the rest is unknown. The sample table records about 64,000 clones; approximately 92% of these occur just once. 6.5% to 8% of the sample lies in the top ten. The sample consisted of bone marrow, taken around 720 days after intestinal transplantation. Receptors originate from a human patient who received an intestinal transplant, so some T cells may come from the graft donor.

In this sample, this clone turned up once. This chain connects TRBV28 to TRBJ2-2; 9 bases are shared with TRBD1. The ends lost 10 bases at V and 2 bases at J; junction bases unmatched: 5. Looked up from germline, CDR1 is MDHEN and CDR2 is SYDVKM. CDR3 length: 14 amino acids. CDR3 in amino acids: CATSDRGNTGELFF. CDR3 nucleotide sequence: TGTGCCACCTCGGACAGGGGTAACACCGGGGAGCTGTTTTTT.

This clone was counted a single time. The chain is built from TRBV18 and TRBJ1-1; D remains unclear. With 0 bases removed from V and 10 bases from J, the gap between germline ends came to 21 bases. The CDR3 length is 16 residues. Germline-derived CDR1 and CDR2 are KGHSH and LQKENI. Here the CDR3 DNA reads TGTGCCAGCTCACCACCCTTTACCACGGAAGCTGGAGGAGCTTTCTTT. The encoded protein is CASSPPFTTEAGGAFF.

There are a few counts of this clone. The rearrangement links TRBV5-1 to TRBJ1-2; perhaps TRBD1 as D (6 bases). Trimming left V 4 bases short and J 6 bases short, with 19 bases between. The CDR3 is 15 amino acids. Germline-derived CDR1 and CDR2 are SGHRS and YFSETQ. The CDR3 DNA is TGCGCCAGCAGCATGAACGACAGGATCCTTGATGGCTACACCTTC. Translating it yields CASSMNDRILDGYTF. Using reference TRBV5-1 and TRBJ1-2 for the parts outside the CDR3, the full variable domain is KAGVTQTPRYLIKTRGQQVTLSCSPISGHRSVSWYQQTPGQGLQFLFEYFSETQRNKGNFPGRFSGRQFSNSRSEMNVSTLELGDSALYLCASSMNDRILDGYTFGSGTRLTVV.

The gene calls are TRBV6-1 and TRBJ1-6, with a tentative D call TRBD1 (5 bases). Trimming removed 6 bases from V and 9 bases from J, with 15 bases in between. Germline CDR1 reads MNHNS; CDR2 reads SASEGT. The CDR3 runs to 14 residues. This chain's CDR3 is CASSTRDARSPLHF. The CDR3 nucleotides read TGTGCCAGCAGCACCCGGGACGCGCGTTCACCCCTCCACTTT.

The chain couples TRBV7-9 to TRBJ1-1; D not resolved. Trimming removed 1 base from V and 4 bases from J, with 16 bases in between. Germline V gene sequence: CDR1 SEHNR, CDR2 FQNEAQ (reference sequence). This CDR3 spans 16 amino acids. The CDR3 region is CASSLGVSLRSTEAFF. CDR3 sequence (DNA): TGTGCCAGCAGCTTAGGAGTCTCCCTACGGAGCACTGAAGCTTTCTTT.

This clone appeared once. The CDR3 spells CASSLVVGSSYTF. The CDR3 DNA reads TGTGCCAGCAGCTTAGTGGTAGGGTCGAGCTACACCTTC. The V call is TRBV7-2, the J call TRBJ1-2; D is uncertain. There are 13 residues in the CDR3. Per the germline V gene, CDR1 is SGHTA and CDR2 is FQGNSA. V was pared by 1 base and J by 9 bases, with 12 bases between.

The genes are TRBV11-2 and TRBJ1-1, with D unresolved. The CDR3 contains 16 residues. Germline V gives CDR1 SGHAT, CDR2 FQNNGV. With 1 base removed from V and 1 base from J, the gap between germline ends came to 13 bases. The CDR3 nucleotides read TGTGCCAGCAGCTTAGGTCGGGCAAGACAGAACACTGAAGCTTTCTTT. As protein: CASSLGRARQNTEAFF.

The chain recombines TRBV10-3 with TRBJ2-3; D may be TRBD1 or TRBD2 (5 bases each). Trimming stripped 0 bases from V and 4 bases from J, with 17 bases between. The CDR3 sequence is 17 residues long. Germline assignment: CDR1 ENHRY and CDR2 SYGVKD. The CDR3 nucleotides read TGTGCCATCAGTGAGTCGACGGGGACGGTAGAGGCAGATACGCAGTATTTT. The encoded protein is CAISESTGTVEADTQYF.

The chain carries TRBV6-5 and TRBJ1-2; TRBD1 agrees at 9 bases. With 4 bases clipped from V and 8 bases from J, the junction kept 5 bases outside the gene matches. The germline gives CDR1 MNHEY, CDR2 SVGAGI. The CDR3 is made up of 13 amino acids. CDR3 sequence reads: CASSFSGTGGYTF. For the CDR3, the DNA is TGTGCCAGCAGTTTTTCCGGGACAGGGGGCTACACCTTC.

Note on this clone: The sample contains more than one DNA sequence encoding this CDR3. This chain joins TRBV9 and TRBJ1-1; D remains unclear. V was pared by 0 bases and J by 4 bases, with 4 bases between. Germline CDR1 and CDR2: SGDLS and YYNGEE. This CDR3 is 12 amino acids long. CDR3 loop: CASSVDGTEAFF. The CDR3 DNA reads TGTGCCAGCAGCGTAGATGGCACTGAAGCTTTCTTT.

This clone appeared a single time. This chain links TRBV5-1 with TRBJ2-1, with TRBD1 matching over 9 bases. Germline CDR1 reads SGHRS; CDR2 reads YFSETQ. The CDR3 sequence is 14 residues long. V was clipped by 4 bases and J by 5 bases; unmatched bases: 4. For the CDR3, the DNA is TGCGCCAGCAGCACGGGACAGGGCAACAATGAGCAGTTCTTC. Translation: CASSTGQGNNEQFF.

V is TRBV2 and J is TRBJ1-1; 8 bases fit TRBD1. Germline CDR1 SNHLY, CDR2 FYNNEI. The CDR3 runs to 16 residues. Trimming cost V 7 bases and J 0 bases; bases outside gene matches: 10. The CDR3 sequence is CASTRDRGGMNTEAFF. CDR3 nucleotides: TGTGCCAGCACCCGAGACAGGGGAGGGATGAACACTGAAGCTTTCTTT.

The chain couples TRBV10-3 to TRBJ2-2, with D possibly being TRBD1 or TRBD2 (6 bases each). V lost 0 bases and J 2 bases, leaving 10 bases between the germline ends. The CDR3 spans 16 residues. Germline V gives CDR1 ENHRY, CDR2 SYGVKD. The CDR3 region has the DNA TGTGCCATCAGTGAGTCGTGGGGGGCAAACACCGGGGAGCTGTTTTTT. This translates into CAISESWGANTGELFF.

The J gene is TRBJ2-3, the V gene TRBV19, with D possibly matching TRBD1 (5 bases). Germline V gives CDR1 LNHDA, CDR2 SQIVND (reference sequence). The CDR3 has 15 amino acids. Trimming took off 5 bases at V and 0 bases at J, with 12 bases between the two ends. The CDR3 region has the DNA TGTGCCAGTAGTTTCCAGGGTGCTAGCACAGATACGCAGTATTTT. This translates into CASSFQGASTDTQYF.

This sequence joins TRBV2 and TRBJ2-7, with 7 bases fitting TRBD1. Germline V gene sequence: CDR1 SNHLY, CDR2 FYNNEI. V was clipped by 7 bases and J by 1 base; unmatched bases: 7. The CDR3 runs to 14 residues. The CDR3: CASIPGQASYEQYF. The DNA for the CDR3 is TGTGCCAGCATTCCCGGACAGGCGTCCTACGAGCAGTACTTC.

This clone appeared a single time. A read error may account for a junction end that differs from germline. The CDR3 DNA follows: TGTGCCAGCAGCTTGCCGAACAGGGTTAACGAGCAGTACTTC. As protein: CASSLPNRVNEQYF. The chain links TRBV5-3 to TRBJ2-7; D is perhaps TRBD1 (6 bases). TRBV5-3 is an open reading frame whose function is uncertain. The CDR3 contains 14 residues.

V gene TRBV29-1 combines with J gene TRBJ1-1, with 8 bases identical to TRBD1. CDR1 is SQVTM and CDR2 is ANQGSEA in the germline V gene. The J segment lost 5 bases and the V segment lost 6 bases, leaving 5 bases of the junction unmatched. There are 12 residues in the CDR3. The CDR3 loop reads CSVGQGATEAFF. CDR3 bases: TGCAGCGTCGGTCAGGGGGCTACTGAAGCTTTCTTT.

This chain connects TRBV15 to TRBJ1-5; 9 bases map to TRBD1. This CDR3 has 12 amino acids. Trimming at V came to 9 bases and at J to 7 bases, leaving 4 bases not matched to a gene. Looked up from germline, CDR1 is LNHNV and CDR2 is YYDKDF (reference sequence). The CDR3 sequence is CATGTGYQPQHF. For the CDR3, the DNA is TGTGCCACAGGGACAGGGTACCAGCCCCAGCATTTT. The complete variable domain, with remaining parts taken from reference TRBV15 and TRBJ1-5, reads DAMVIQNPRYQVTQFGKPVTLSCSQTLNHNVMYWYQQKSSQAPKLLFHYYDKDFNNEADTPDNFQSRRPNTSFCFLDIRSPGLGDTAMYLCATGTGYQPQHFGDGTRLSIL.

V is TRBV7-6 and J is TRBJ2-5; TRBD1 aligns across 9 bases. The J call could be wrong; TRBJ2-7 is a better fit for the DNA end. This CDR3 contains 19 residues. Germline V gene lookup returns CDR1 SGHVS and CDR2 FNYEAQ. CDR3 sequence reads: CASSHAPGQGSPGPYEQYF. The CDR3 region has the DNA TGTGCCAGCAGCCACGCCCCGGGACAGGGAAGTCCTGGGCCCTACGAGCAGTACTTC.

V gene TRBV6-5 combines with J gene TRBJ2-1, with D possibly matching TRBD2 (5 bases). Looked up from germline, CDR1 is MNHEY and CDR2 is SVGAGI. Trimming shortened V by 0 bases and J by 0 bases, and 9 bases separated the two germline ends. The CDR3 consists of 16 residues. The DNA for the CDR3 is TGTGCCAGCAGTTACTCGAGTGGGAGCTCCTACAATGAGCAGTTCTTC. Its protein is CASSYSSGSSYNEQFF.

The CDR3 bases are TGTGCCAGCAGCTACCTAGGGGGGGACGAGCAGTACTTC. As protein: CASSYLGGDEQYF. The chain combines TRBV13 with TRBJ2-5; a weak D match, TRBD2 (7 bases). The DNA end lines up better with TRBJ2-7; the J call may be wrong. Germline CDR1 reads PRHDT; CDR2 reads FYEKMQ (reference sequence). The CDR3 sequence is 13 residues long.

The rearrangement joins TRBV7-6 to TRBJ2-7; D might be TRBD1 or TRBD2, each matching 5 bases. The CDR3 covers 15 residues. Trimming removed 1 base at V and 0 bases at J, with 10 bases between. Germline V gene sequence: CDR1 SGHVS, CDR2 FNYEAQ. CDR3 residues: CASSLGGVSSYEQYF. The CDR3 DNA reads TGTGCCAGCAGCTTAGGAGGGGTAAGCTCCTACGAGCAGTACTTC. Filled out from reference TRBV7-6 and TRBJ2-7, the complete variable domain reads GAGVSQSPRYKVTKRGQDVALRCDPISGHVSLYWYRQALGQGPEFLTYFNYEAQQDKSGLPNDRFSAERPEGSISTLTIQRTEQRDSAMYRCASSLGGVSSYEQYFGPGTRLTVT.

This clone was observed a handful of times. The genes are TRBV19 and TRBJ2-1, with 12 bases matching TRBD2. This CDR3 has 15 residues. The germline V gene has CDR1 LNHDA and CDR2 SQIVND (reference sequence). The ends lost 1 base at V and 9 bases at J; junction bases unmatched: 4. CDR3 protein: CASSIASGRAVEQFF. DNA of the CDR3: TGTGCCAGTAGTATAGCTAGCGGGAGGGCGGTTGAGCAGTTCTTC.

The chain recombines TRBV7-2 with TRBJ2-7, with D unresolved. This CDR3 has 15 amino acids. With 5 bases removed from V and 9 bases from J, the gap between germline ends came to 23 bases. Germline lookup yields CDR1 SGHTA and CDR2 FQGNSA. CDR3 loop: CASSADPQPTSGQYF. CDR3 in DNA: TGTGCCAGCAGCGCAGACCCCCAGCCTACGTCGGGGCAGTACTTC.

This chain links TRBV19 with TRBJ1-2; D is uncertain. The germline gives CDR1 LNHDA, CDR2 SQIVND (reference sequence). Trimming took off 6 bases at V and 4 bases at J, with 9 bases between the two ends. This CDR3 has 12 residues. CDR3 region: CASSLGRYGYTF. The CDR3 bases are TGTGCCAGTAGCCTAGGTCGCTATGGCTACACCTTC.

This chain uses TRBV14 with TRBJ2-1, with TRBD2 as a possible D gene (6 bases). Germline V gene data show CDR1 as SGHDN and CDR2 as FVKESK. This CDR3 has 20 residues. V was trimmed by 1 base and J by 0 bases, leaving 22 bases between them. The DNA of the CDR3 is TGTGCCAGCAGCCAAGCTCCCGCAGTGGACGCGGGAAGCTCCTACAATGAGCAGTTCTTC. It specifies CASSQAPAVDAGSSYNEQFF.

The chain is built from TRBV19 and TRBJ2-3; 9 bases align to TRBD2. The CDR3 is made up of 15 amino acids. Germline V gene sequence: CDR1 LNHDA, CDR2 SQIVND (reference sequence). Trimming at V came to 3 bases and at J to 2 bases, leaving 3 bases not matched to a gene. CDR3 DNA: TGTGCCAGTAGTATCGCGGGGGGGCCCACAGATACGCAGTATTTT. Its protein product is CASSIAGGPTDTQYF.

The chain carries TRBV6-6 and TRBJ1-4, with D hard to call. Per the germline V gene, CDR1 is MNHNY and CDR2 is SVGAGI (reference sequence). Between the trimmed V and J ends, which lost 7 bases and 0 bases, there was a span of 9 bases. The CDR3 loop spans 14 amino acids. The CDR3 DNA reads as TGTGCCAGCAATCTAGTTGCAACTAATGAAAAACTGTTTTTT. As protein: CASNLVATNEKLFF.

The chain recombines TRBV6-5 with TRBJ2-1; possible D gene TRBD1, 5 bases. The CDR3 length is 16 residues. The V gene's germline CDR1 is MNHEY and CDR2 SVGAGI. V lost 0 bases, J lost 0 bases, and 9 bases lay in between. The CDR3 protein is CASSYSDRTSYNEQFF. CDR3 sequence (DNA): TGTGCCAGCAGTTACTCCGACAGAACCTCCTACAATGAGCAGTTCTTC.

The rearrangement links TRBV30 to TRBJ2-5; D unresolved. V lost 0 bases and J 3 bases, leaving 8 bases between the germline ends. In germline, CDR1 is GTSNPN, CDR2 SVGIG (reference sequence). The CDR3 consists of 13 residues. CDR3 sequence reads: CAWSVPSKETQYF. CDR3 coding DNA: TGTGCCTGGAGTGTACCCAGCAAAGAGACCCAGTACTTC.

This rearrangement joins TRBV4-1 to TRBJ2-5, with D perhaps given as TRBD1 or TRBD2 (7 bases each). V gave up 1 base and J gave up 2 bases, with 14 bases separating them. This CDR3 is 16 amino acids long. CDR1 and CDR2 (germline): MGHRA, YSYEKL. CDR3 bases: TGCGCCAGCAGCCAAGTGGGAGGGGGCCGACAAGAGACCCAGTACTTC. Translating gives CASSQVGGGRQETQYF.

V and J are TRBV19 and TRBJ1-5, with D tentatively TRBD1 (5 bases). V was shortened by 7 bases and J by 2 bases, with 9 bases between the two germline ends. The CDR3 has 13 amino acids. Germline V lookup: CDR1 LNHDA, CDR2 SQIVND (reference sequence). CDR3 amino acids: CASKGQGNQPQHF. As DNA, the CDR3 is TGTGCCAGTAAGGGGCAGGGCAATCAGCCCCAGCATTTT.